The rows below give T cell receptor beta chains drawn from one sample of a study of blood T cells in healthy people across ages. TCRdb reprocessed the 5' RACE reads via MiXCR and lists one record per CDR3 protein. Among about 1.6 million distinct CDR3 sequences listed, roughly 30% were seen once. The sample comprised blood. The receptors here all came from a woman younger than 45 in good health. Both conserved end residues are part of each CDR3. The D gene is left open where the match is weak. Clone size appears in some rows only: once, few, many, or a class for an expanded clone.

TRBJ2-1 . TRBD2 TRBV2 19 CASSEGGGTSGRMYNEQFF TGTGCCAGCAGTGAGGGGGGGGGGACTAGCGGGAGGATGTACAATGAGCAGTTCTTC
TRBJ1-1 . . TRBV5-1 15 CASSLAEGGGTEAFF TGCGCCAGCAGCTTGGCGGAGGGTGGGGGCACTGAAGCTTTCTTT
TRBJ2-7 few . TRBV2 15 CASSDGTVSSYEQYF TGTGCCAGCAGTGATGGGACGGTGAGCTCCTACGAGCAGTACTTC
TRBJ2-1 . . TRBV5-5 15 CACNTRQNLRNEQFF TGTGCCTGCAACACAAGACAGAACCTACGGAATGAGCAGTTCTTC
TRBJ2-7 many TRBD1 TRBV4-2 16 CASSQDVRGGADEQYF TGTGCCAGCAGCCAAGATGTTCGAGGGGGCGCGGACGAGCAGTACTTC
TRBJ2-2 few . TRBV29-1 15 CSVAGAGANTGELFF TGCAGCGTGGCCGGGGCGGGGGCCAACACCGGGGAGCTGTTTTTT
TRBJ2-5 . . TRBV14 14 CASSPANRAGEQYF TGTGCCAGCAGCCCAGCGAACAGGGCCGGGGAGCAGTACTTC
TRBJ2-3 . . TRBV6-2/TRBV6-3 14 CASSYQGPTDTQYF TGTGCCAGCAGTTATCAGGGACCCACAGATACGCAGTATTTT
TRBJ2-1 few TRBD2 TRBV3-1 17 CASSTGSGIQSYNEQFF TGTGCCAGCTCCACGGGTAGCGGGATCCAATCCTACAATGAGCAGTTCTTC
TRBJ2-5 many . TRBV20-1 13 CSARDRMKETQYF TGCAGTGCTAGAGACAGGATGAAAGAGACCCAGTACTTC
TRBJ2-7 few TRBD2 TRBV12-3/TRBV12-4 16 CASTIGLAPLVGEQYF TGTGCCAGCACCATCGGACTAGCCCCTCTGGTCGGCGAGCAGTACTTC
TRBJ2-7 . TRBD2 TRBV4-1 15 CASSQGRGESYEQYF TGCGCCAGCAGCCAAGGGCGGGGGGAATCCTACGAGCAGTACTTC
TRBJ2-3 few . TRBV6-6 13 CASNWDLTDTQYF TGTGCCAGCAACTGGGACCTCACAGATACGCAGTATTTT
TRBJ2-7 . . TRBV5-1 16 CASSLEITGRSYEQYF TGCGCCAGCAGCTTGGAGATTACCGGGAGAAGCTACGAGCAGTACTTC
TRBJ2-1 . TRBD2 TRBV28 15 CASSLRGERYNEQFF TGTGCCAGCAGTCTCCGGGGGGAGCGTTACAATGAGCAGTTCTTC
TRBJ2-7 . TRBD1 TRBV29-1 15 CSVVGSDRGLYEQYF TGCAGCGTTGTTGGGTCGGACAGGGGGCTGTACGAGCAGTACTTC
TRBJ2-3 . . TRBV20-1 14 CSVRDSGSTDTQYF TGCAGTGTTCGGGATAGCGGAAGCACAGATACGCAGTATTTT
TRBJ1-1 few . TRBV12-3/TRBV12-4 11 CASSRAYEAFF TGTGCCAGCAGTCGGGCGTATGAAGCTTTCTTT
TRBJ1-2 . . TRBV27 13 CASSLTHGRGYTF TGTGCCAGCAGTTTAACGCATGGAAGGGGCTACACCTTC
TRBJ1-2 many TRBD1 TRBV4-1 13 CASSQGGSYGYTF TGTGCCAGCAGTCAAGGGGGCAGTTATGGCTACACCTTC
TRBJ1-1 . . TRBV29-1 12 CSVEAGGSEAFF TGCAGCGTTGAAGCTGGGGGAAGTGAAGCTTTCTTT
TRBJ1-5 . TRBD1 TRBV20-1 17 CSAREGQGSYSNQPQHF TGCAGTGCTAGAGAGGGACAGGGGTCTTATAGCAATCAGCCCCAGCATTTT
TRBJ2-7 . . TRBV28 11 CASSKGYGQYF TGTGCCAGCAGTAAGGGGTACGGGCAGTACTTC
TRBJ2-5 . TRBD2 TRBV2 18 CASSGAMRVAGAGETQYF TGTGCCAGCAGTGGGGCGATGAGGGTAGCGGGAGCAGGAGAGACCCAGTACTTC
TRBJ2-1 . TRBD2 TRBV5-1 16 CASSLEGGRAIGEQFF TGCGCCAGCAGCTTGGAAGGCGGGAGGGCCATAGGTGAGCAGTTCTTC
TRBJ1-2 few . TRBV9 13 CASSVGEGKGYTF TGTGCCAGCAGCGTAGGGGAGGGGAAAGGCTACACCTTC
TRBJ2-5 . TRBD1 TRBV5-5 16 CASSLAPTGDQETQYF TGTGCCAGCAGCTTGGCCCCGACAGGGGACCAAGAGACCCAGTACTTC
TRBJ1-4 . . TRBV7-9 12 CASSFPPGELFF TGTGCCAGCAGCTTCCCGCCTGGTGAACTGTTTTTT
TRBJ1-2 . . TRBV27 13 CASSFFVNYGYTF TGTGCCAGCAGTTTTTTCGTCAATTATGGCTACACCTTC
TRBJ1-6 . . TRBV20-1 16 CSARGGGDLHNSPLHF TGCAGTGCTAGAGGAGGGGGAGACCTTCATAATTCACCCCTCCACTTT
TRBJ2-3 few TRBD2 TRBV7-2 16 CASSLVGGRAPDTQYF TGTGCCAGCAGCTTAGTTGGCGGGAGGGCCCCGGATACGCAGTATTTT
TRBJ1-1 . . TRBV27 14 CASSFQGTDTEAFF TGTGCCAGCAGTTTTCAGGGGACGGACACTGAAGCTTTCTTT
TRBJ2-3 . . TRBV12-3/TRBV12-4 15 CASSLDSPSTDSQYF TGTGCCAGCAGTTTGGACAGCCCTAGCACAGATTCGCAGTATTTT
TRBJ1-2 . TRBD1 TRBV5-1 14 CASRPNRGLYGYTF TGCGCCAGCAGACCTAACAGGGGACTTTATGGCTACACCTTC
TRBJ2-7 few . TRBV27 14 CASSSRDTAYEQYF TGTGCCAGCAGCTCAAGGGACACAGCCTACGAGCAGTACTTC
TRBJ2-7 . TRBD2 TRBV20-1 15 CSAKGTSRGRYEQYF TGCAGTGCTAAAGGGACTAGCAGGGGCCGCTACGAGCAGTACTTC
TRBJ1-1 . . TRBV10-3 14 CAISDRTVRTEAFF TGTGCCATCAGTGATCGGACAGTTCGCACTGAAGCTTTCTTT
TRBJ2-7 . TRBD1 TRBV15 13 CATSRWDRYEQYF TGTGCCACCAGCAGATGGGACAGATACGAGCAGTACTTC
TRBJ2-3 . . TRBV5-1 15 CASSLGVVDTDTQYF TGCGCCAGCAGCTTGGGGGTGGTCGACACAGATACGCAGTATTTT
TRBJ2-1 few TRBD2 TRBV24-1 15 CATRDGLAGDNEQFF TGTGCCACCAGGGACGGACTAGCGGGAGACAATGAGCAGTTCTTC
TRBJ2-3 many . TRBV6-4 16 CASSESGAASTDTQYF TGTGCCAGCAGTGAGTCGGGAGCGGCAAGCACAGATACGCAGTATTTT
TRBJ2-1 . . TRBV20-1 13 CSARRETYNEQFF TGCAGTGCTAGAAGGGAGACCTACAATGAGCAGTTCTTC
TRBJ2-3 few TRBD1 TRBV7-3 15 CASSRGQGSTDTQYF TGTGCCAGCAGCCGGGGACAGGGAAGCACAGATACGCAGTATTTT